This T cell receptor beta chain came from a study of cytomegalovirus exposure and HLA in healthy donors (dated by TCRdb to between 2016 and 2019). About the full investigation: An earlier analysis of fewer than 750 of the donors reported about 300 Gb of sequence data and 95 million to 140 million unique TCR beta sequences obtained from about 200 million T cells. The later analysis used no new phenotypic data to find candidate immune exposures, relying instead on TCR beta sequences and their occurrence across donors. Typing coverage varied by locus: roughly 629-630 donors for A, B, C, DRB1 and DQB1; roughly 510 for DQA1; over 600 for DPA1; under 490 for DPB1. The genetic ancestry cluster associated with self-reported Caucasian donors included over 80% of the approximately 400 genotyped donors. In an earlier analysis of 587 of the donors, high-throughput TCR beta sequencing was used to judge whether each TCR beta V gene segment behaved as functional or pseudogenic. The aim of the study was to test whether cataloging public T cell receptors could identify signatures of past pathogen exposure. Roughly five DR-DQ haplotypes were handled as single units for association and clustering, since linkage in the cohort was strong. Donor age, sex, ethnicity and CMV serostatus were compiled together with the repertoire data. The T cell repertoires of several hundred subjects were profiled by immunosequencing and related to cytomegalovirus serostatus. HLA typing covered class I and class II loci at four-digit resolution. In a later analysis, previously published TCR beta repertoires from about 670 donors were re-analyzed and high-resolution HLA genotyping was added so that TCR occurrence patterns could be studied. Besides the first cohort of 666 subjects, a separate validation cohort made up of roughly 130 different subjects was used. An early release that covered fewer than 750 HLA-typed donors contained approximately 300 gigabases of sequencing data and 65 million to 100 million unique TCR sequences. Every discovery cohort repertoire had been produced on one sequencing platform. A later genetic analysis used genome-wide SNP genotypes for about 55% of the 666 donors, treating that subset as a discovery cohort. Across approximately 420 genotyped donors of the cohort, an average of 235,054 unique TCR beta nucleotide sequences per donor were sequenced, and 15% to 20% of those sequences were non-productive. The study combined high-throughput TCR immunosequencing, statistical association of individual TCRs with disease status, and machine learning to predict cytomegalovirus infection status. What the research found in general, with its limitations: According to the authors, the approach could potentially be generalized to other disease states and immunological phenotypes. A further reported finding was that TCR beta sequences accurately predicted the HLA-A and HLA-B alleles for most subjects in the first cohort. An earlier analysis of roughly 570 of the donors showed that most TCR beta V segments appeared in productive rearrangements either about 90% or about 30% of the time, which broadly matched IMGT annotations. A few of the identified cytomegalovirus-associated TCR beta chains were confirmed in vitro to be specific for cytomegalovirus antigens. A later genetic analysis associated a missense DCLRE1C variant with V-gene and J-gene trimming of TCR beta chains, and an independent cohort replicated the association. Across donors, most TCR sequences were observed very rarely, whereas some public TCRs were present in many individuals. Specific HLA alleles were associated with over 15,000 TCR beta sequences at a false discovery rate of 0.05 in a later analysis. In a later analysis, most CMV-associated TCR beta chains were found to appear HLA-restricted, with HLA associations seemingly driven largely by CMV exposure. In a later analysis, HLA-associated TCR beta chains were found to be more clonally expanded and to have lower generation probabilities than equally common non-associated chains. A total of roughly 160 TCR beta chains were listed by the study as associated with cytomegalovirus. Only TCR beta chains were sequenced in this cohort, and the absence of alpha or paired-chain data limited detectable features. According to a later genetic analysis, donors in an Asian-associated ancestry cluster had fewer N-insertions in productive TCRs than the approximately 710-donor mean. Cytomegalovirus status was reported to be diagnosed by the classifier with high specificity and sensitivity in both the original and validation cohorts. A cluster of highly shared sequence variants was judged likely to represent a technical artifact of the sequencing pipeline. Because HLA typing was missing for some donors at each locus, association tests included only the typed subset. Correlated functional status among segregating V segments might be attributable to linkage disequilibrium, but an unknown experimental factor could not be ruled out. In a later analysis, TCR association rates were found to vary across HLA loci, with the most associated TCRs seen for DRB1 alleles and the fewest for HLA-C alleles. Some IMGT-functional V segments, including TRBV6-2 and TRBV6-3, could not be distinguished by the 87-base-pair reads and were therefore excluded. A later analysis reported that several top co-occurrence clusters appeared linked to parvovirus B19, influenza, CMV and Epstein-Barr virus. Roughly uniform sequencing depth across donors was assumed in presence/absence analyses, although this assumption may not hold. Over 15 rarely observed V segments, including chromosome 9 orphons, were excluded from the earlier analysis of approximately 500 of the donors because counts were too low. For the cohort, immune exposure information was limited to CMV serostatus. Assigning TCR associations to individual alleles was difficult when HLA alleles, especially DR and DQ, strongly co-occurred.

The cohort comprised some 680 healthy bone marrow donors. All cohort members were sampled while nominally healthy, although unrecorded immune exposures were likely present. The donor was CMV seronegative and belonged to the group of 352 seronegative cohort members. Every donor gave a peripheral blood sample, and the peripheral blood mononuclear cells from that sample were used for TCR beta sequencing. Genomic DNA was extracted from the blood cell samples with the Qiagen DNeasy Blood Extraction Kit. Looking up the germline V gene yields CDR1 SGDLS and CDR2 YYNGEE. From the cysteine through the phenylalanine, the CDR3 covers 16 amino acids. Just CDR3 DNA is preserved here, 48 bases in frame from base 1. A distance of 10 bases separates the germline ends of V and J, which lose 0 bases and 0 bases respectively. The library came from the immunoSEQ multiplex PCR assay. For the multiplex PCR, a mixture combining 60 forward primers for TCR Vbeta segments and 13 reverse primers for TCR Jbeta segments was used. A multiplex PCR assay on genomic DNA amplified the CDR3 region of rearranged TCR beta genes. The Illumina HiSeq System was used to sequence the amplified TCR beta libraries as 87-base-pair reads. The source study handled its data this way. A later analysis counted about 82 million unique TCR beta chains across the 550 to 700 repertoires, and 10 million to 12 million of these chains were shared by at least two donors. Raw reads were error-corrected and collapsed into unique sequences by a nearest-neighbor algorithm in which closely related sequences were merged to remove PCR and sequencing errors. To assign V, D and J gene segments, CDR3 sequences were aligned to IMGT reference sequences. Each retained sequence needed at least a six-nucleotide match to both a V gene segment and a J gene segment. Rearrangements were called productive when the CDR3 lacked stop codons and stayed in frame with V and J; all others were non-productive. CDR3 was defined by IMGT convention, running from the second conserved V-encoded cysteine to the conserved J-encoded phenylalanine. The earlier analysis of roughly 590 of the donors excluded any sequence lacking an unambiguous match to a single V gene segment. An earlier analysis of fewer than 750 of the donors called V segments functional above 56.7% productive rearrangements and segregating when the between-donor standard deviation exceeded 5%. A statistical classification framework was built to diagnose cytomegalovirus status from the catalog of TCR beta chain sequences. V and J gene assignment, in a later analysis, came from comparing TCR nucleotide sequences with IMGT/GENE-DB human TR gene sequences. Using the TCRdist pipeline, a later analysis assigned CDR3 sequences along with most-parsimonious VDJ recombination scenarios. In a later analysis, each TCR beta chain was defined by its CDR3 amino acid sequence together with its V-gene family, and reads without a unique V-gene family were excluded. To address suspected cross-contamination and a sequencing artifact, a later analysis removed 592 highly shared, low-generation-probability nucleotide sequences. A later analysis calculated a clonal expansion index for each public chain from normalized within-repertoire ranks of inferred template counts. In a later analysis, generation probabilities were computed using a VDJ recombination model fitted to out-of-frame rearrangements, and the results were checked against IGoR. In a later analysis, TCR-TCR, TCR-HLA and TCR-CMV co-occurrence was scored with hypergeometric tests, and a repertoire-size bias correction was applied to TCR pairs. To estimate false discovery rates, a later analysis permuted the HLA or CMV assignments 20 times. In a later analysis, co-occurring TCRs were grouped with DBSCAN, and TCRdist sequence similarity was added when clustering was performed within HLA-allele-positive subsets. Repertoires with fewer than 30,000 or more than 120,000 public chains were left out of co-occurrence clustering, as were about 5 repertoires with anomalous nucleotide sharing. Imported from immuneACCESS, the table was reduced by TCRdb to in-frame sequences with V and J called. These copies leave out some clones; in studies compared against another copy, an unresolved V gene accounts for under half, and the cause of the remainder is not known. That table furnishes V, J and clone size, whereas the DNA furnished D and trimming. This sample lists under 150,000 clones; about two thirds were detected once. The top ten hold 2% to 3% of the sample.

As for this clone: The antigen it binds to is not known. No much larger clone is present one base from it, and per-base qualities are unavailable.

The sequenced material came from PBMCs. The TCR sequence derives from a woman aged 40 to 50 in good health and CMV-seronegative. The chain is assembled from TRBV9 and TRBJ1-3, with an unclear D gene assignment. The DNA is TGTGCCAGCAGCGTAGGCTCCAGTTTCTCTGGAAACACCATATATTTT. This yields the protein CASSVGSSFSGNTIYF. The variable domain in full, with residues beyond the CDR3 obtained from the reference TRBV9 and TRBJ1-3 genes, is DSGVTQTPKHLITATGQRVTLRCSPRSGDLSVYWYQQSLDQGLQFLIQYYNGEERAKGNILERFSAQQFPDLHSELNLSSLELGDSALYFCASSVGSSFSGNTIYFGEGSWLTVV.